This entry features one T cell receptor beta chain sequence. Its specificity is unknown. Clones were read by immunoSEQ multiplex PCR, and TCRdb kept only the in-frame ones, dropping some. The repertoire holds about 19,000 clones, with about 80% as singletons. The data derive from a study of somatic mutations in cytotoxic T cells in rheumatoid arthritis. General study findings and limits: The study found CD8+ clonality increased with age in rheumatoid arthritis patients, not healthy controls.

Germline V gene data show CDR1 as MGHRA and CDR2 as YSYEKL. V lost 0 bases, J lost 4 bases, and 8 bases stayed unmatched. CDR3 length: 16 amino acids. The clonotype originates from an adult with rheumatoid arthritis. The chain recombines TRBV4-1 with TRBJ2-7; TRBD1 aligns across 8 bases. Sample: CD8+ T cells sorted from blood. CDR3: CASSQDRAGGEYEQYF. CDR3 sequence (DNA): TGCGCCAGCAGCCAAGATCGGGCAGGGGGCGAGTACGAGCAGTACTTC.